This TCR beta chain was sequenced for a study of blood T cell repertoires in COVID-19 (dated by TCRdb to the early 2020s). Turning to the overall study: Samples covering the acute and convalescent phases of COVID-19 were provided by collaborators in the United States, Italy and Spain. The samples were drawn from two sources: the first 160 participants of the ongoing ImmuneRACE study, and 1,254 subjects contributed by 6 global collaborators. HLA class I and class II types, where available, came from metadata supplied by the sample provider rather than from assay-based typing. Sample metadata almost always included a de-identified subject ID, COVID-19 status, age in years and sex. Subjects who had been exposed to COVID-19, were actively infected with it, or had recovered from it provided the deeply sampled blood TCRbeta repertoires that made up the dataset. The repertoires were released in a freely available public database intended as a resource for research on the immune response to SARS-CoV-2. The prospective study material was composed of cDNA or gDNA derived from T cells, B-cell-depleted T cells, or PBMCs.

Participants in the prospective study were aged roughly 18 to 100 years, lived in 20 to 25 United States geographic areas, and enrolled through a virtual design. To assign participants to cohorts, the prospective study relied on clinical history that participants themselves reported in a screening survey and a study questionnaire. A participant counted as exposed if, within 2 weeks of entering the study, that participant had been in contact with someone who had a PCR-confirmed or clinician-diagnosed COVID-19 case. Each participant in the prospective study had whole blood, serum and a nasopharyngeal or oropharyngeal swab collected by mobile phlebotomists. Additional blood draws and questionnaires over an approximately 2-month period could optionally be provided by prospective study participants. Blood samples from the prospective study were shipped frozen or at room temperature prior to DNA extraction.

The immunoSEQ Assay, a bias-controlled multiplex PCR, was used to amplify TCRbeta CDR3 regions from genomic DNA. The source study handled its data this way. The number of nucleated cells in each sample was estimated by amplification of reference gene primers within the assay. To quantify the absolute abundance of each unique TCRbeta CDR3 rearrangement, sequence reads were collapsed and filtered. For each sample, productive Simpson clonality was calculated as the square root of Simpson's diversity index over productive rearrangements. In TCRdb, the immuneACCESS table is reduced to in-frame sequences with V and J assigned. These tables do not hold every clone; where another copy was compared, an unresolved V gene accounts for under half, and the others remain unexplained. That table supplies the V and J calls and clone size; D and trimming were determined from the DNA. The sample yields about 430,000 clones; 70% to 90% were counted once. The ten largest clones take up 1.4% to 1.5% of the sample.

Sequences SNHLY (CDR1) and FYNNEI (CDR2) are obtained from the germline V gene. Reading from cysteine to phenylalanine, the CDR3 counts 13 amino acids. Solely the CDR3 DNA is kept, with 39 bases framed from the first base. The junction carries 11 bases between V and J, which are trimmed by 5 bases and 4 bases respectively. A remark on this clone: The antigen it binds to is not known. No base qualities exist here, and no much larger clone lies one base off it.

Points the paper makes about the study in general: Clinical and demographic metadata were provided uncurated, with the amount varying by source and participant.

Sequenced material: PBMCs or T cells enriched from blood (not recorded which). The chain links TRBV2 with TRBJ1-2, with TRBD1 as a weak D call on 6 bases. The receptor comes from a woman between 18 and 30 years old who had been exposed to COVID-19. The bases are TGTGCCAGCAGTTTGGACAGTTTCTATGGCTACACCTTC. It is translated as CASSLDSFYGYTF.